The T cell receptor beta chain under discussion was sequenced for a study of blood T cell repertoires in COVID-19. About the research overall: Acute and convalescent COVID-19 specimens originated in the United States, Italy and Spain.

The table lists this clone with a few counts. This CDR3 region has 15 residues. J lost 2 bases, V lost 2 bases, and 3 bases had no gene match. Germline CDR1 reads SGHRS; CDR2 reads YFSETQ. Profiled with immunoSEQ multiplex PCR; TCRdb holds only in-frame clones, not every one. The table shows about 180,000 clones, with approximately 86% occurring only once. The chain links TRBV5-1 to TRBJ2-7; 11 nucleotides agree with TRBD2. The clonotype originates from a man aged 50-60 years with active or convalescent COVID-19. The sequenced sample consisted of peripheral blood. The CDR3 DNA follows: TGCGCCAGCAGCTTTCAACTAGCGGGAGCCTACGAGCAGTACTTC. This gives the protein CASSFQLAGAYEQYF.